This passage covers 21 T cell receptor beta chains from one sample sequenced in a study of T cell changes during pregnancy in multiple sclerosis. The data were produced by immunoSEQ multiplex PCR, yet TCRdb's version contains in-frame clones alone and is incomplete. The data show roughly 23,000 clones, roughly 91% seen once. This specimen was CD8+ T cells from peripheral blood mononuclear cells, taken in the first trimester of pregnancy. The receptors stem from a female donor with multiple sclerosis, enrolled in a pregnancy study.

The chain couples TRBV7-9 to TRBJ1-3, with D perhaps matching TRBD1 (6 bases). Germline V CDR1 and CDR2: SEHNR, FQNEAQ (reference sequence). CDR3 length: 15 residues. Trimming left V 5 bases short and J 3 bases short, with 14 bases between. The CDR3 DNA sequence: TGTGCCAGCAGCCGTACCAGGGGTGGTGGAAACACCATATATTTT. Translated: CASSRTRGGGNTIYF.

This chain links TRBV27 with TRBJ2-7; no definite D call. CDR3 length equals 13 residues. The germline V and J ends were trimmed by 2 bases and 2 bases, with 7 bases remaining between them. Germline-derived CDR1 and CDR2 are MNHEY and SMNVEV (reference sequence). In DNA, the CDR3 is TGTGCCAGCAGTTTAACTCCTCCCTACGAGCAGTACTTC. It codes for CASSLTPPYEQYF.

As DNA, the CDR3 is TGTGCCAGCAGTTACGGGACTAGCGGGACGGTTGAGCAGTTCTTC. This codes for CASSYGTSGTVEQFF. The chain carries TRBV6-5 and TRBJ2-1; 13 nucleotides align to TRBD2. Germline V gene data show CDR1 as MNHEY and CDR2 as SVGAGI. The CDR3 runs to 15 residues. The trim removed 2 bases at V and 9 bases at J, leaving 4 bases unmatched.

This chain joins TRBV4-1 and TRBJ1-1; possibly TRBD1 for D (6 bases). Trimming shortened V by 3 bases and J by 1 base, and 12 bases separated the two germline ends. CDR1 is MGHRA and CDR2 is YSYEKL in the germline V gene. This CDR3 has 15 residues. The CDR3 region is CASSHQDRSNTEAFF. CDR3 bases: TGCGCCAGCAGCCACCAGGACAGATCGAACACTGAAGCTTTCTTT.

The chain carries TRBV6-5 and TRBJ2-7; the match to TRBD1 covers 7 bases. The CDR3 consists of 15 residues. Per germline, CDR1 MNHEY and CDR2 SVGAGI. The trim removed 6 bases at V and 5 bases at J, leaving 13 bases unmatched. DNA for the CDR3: TGTGCCAGCAGCTCAGCCCAGGGGGATCGGGACGAGCAGTACTTC. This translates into CASSSAQGDRDEQYF.

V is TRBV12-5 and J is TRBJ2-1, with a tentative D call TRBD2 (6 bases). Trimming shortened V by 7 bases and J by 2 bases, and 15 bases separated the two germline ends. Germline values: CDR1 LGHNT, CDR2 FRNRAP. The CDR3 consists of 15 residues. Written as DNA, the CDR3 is TGTGCTAGTGCCCTGGGGCGGGGTCCCTACAATGAGCAGTTCTTC. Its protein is CASALGRGPYNEQFF.

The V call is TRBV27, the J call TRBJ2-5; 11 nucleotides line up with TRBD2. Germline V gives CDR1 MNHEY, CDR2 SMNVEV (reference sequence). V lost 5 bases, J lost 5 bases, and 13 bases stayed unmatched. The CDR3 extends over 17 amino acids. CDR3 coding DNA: TGTGCCAGCAGTGGATCCACTAGCGGGAGACCCTCGGAGACCCAGTACTTC. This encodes CASSGSTSGRPSETQYF.

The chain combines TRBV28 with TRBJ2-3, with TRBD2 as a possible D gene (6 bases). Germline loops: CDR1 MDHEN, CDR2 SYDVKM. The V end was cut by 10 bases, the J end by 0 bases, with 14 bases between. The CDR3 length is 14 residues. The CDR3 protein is CATNFRESTDTQYF. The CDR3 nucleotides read TGTGCCACCAACTTCCGGGAGAGCACAGATACGCAGTATTTT.

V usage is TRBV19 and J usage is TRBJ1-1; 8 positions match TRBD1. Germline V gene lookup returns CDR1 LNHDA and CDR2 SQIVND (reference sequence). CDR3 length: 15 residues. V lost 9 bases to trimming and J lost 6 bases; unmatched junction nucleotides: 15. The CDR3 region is CASHGAGGSRAEAFF. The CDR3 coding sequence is TGTGCCAGCCACGGGGCAGGGGGCAGTCGGGCTGAAGCTTTCTTT.

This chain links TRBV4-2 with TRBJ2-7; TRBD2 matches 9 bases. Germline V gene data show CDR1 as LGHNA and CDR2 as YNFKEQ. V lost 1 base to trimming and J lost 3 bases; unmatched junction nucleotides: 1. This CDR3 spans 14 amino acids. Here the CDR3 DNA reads TGTGCCAGCAGCCAAGCTAGCGGGGTCTACGAGCAGTACTTC. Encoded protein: CASSQASGVYEQYF.

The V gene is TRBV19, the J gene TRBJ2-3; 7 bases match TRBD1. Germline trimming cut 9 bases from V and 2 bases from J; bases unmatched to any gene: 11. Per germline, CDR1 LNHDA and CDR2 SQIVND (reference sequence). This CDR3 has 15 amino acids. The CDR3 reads CASSTDREYTDTQYF. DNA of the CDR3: TGTGCCAGCTCGACAGACAGGGAATACACAGATACGCAGTATTTT.

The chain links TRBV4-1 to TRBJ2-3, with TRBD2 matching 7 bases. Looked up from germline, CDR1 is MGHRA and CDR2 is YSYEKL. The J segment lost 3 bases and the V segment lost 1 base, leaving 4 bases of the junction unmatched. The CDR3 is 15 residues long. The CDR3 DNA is TGCGCCAGCAGCCAAGGGCTAGCGGCGACAGATACGCAGTATTTT. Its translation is CASSQGLAATDTQYF.

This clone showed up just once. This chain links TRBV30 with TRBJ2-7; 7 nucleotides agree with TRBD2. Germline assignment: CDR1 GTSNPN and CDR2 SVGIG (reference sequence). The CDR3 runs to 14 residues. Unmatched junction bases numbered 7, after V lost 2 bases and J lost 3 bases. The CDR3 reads CAWSLSGESYEQYF. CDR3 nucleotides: TGTGCCTGGAGTTTAAGCGGGGAGAGCTACGAGCAGTACTTC. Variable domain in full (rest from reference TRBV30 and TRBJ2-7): SQTIHQWPATLVQPVGSPLSLECTVEGTSNPNLYWYRQAAGRGLQLLFYSVGIGQISSEVPQNLSASRPQDRQFILSSKKLLLSDSGFYLCAWSLSGESYEQYFGPGTRLTVT.

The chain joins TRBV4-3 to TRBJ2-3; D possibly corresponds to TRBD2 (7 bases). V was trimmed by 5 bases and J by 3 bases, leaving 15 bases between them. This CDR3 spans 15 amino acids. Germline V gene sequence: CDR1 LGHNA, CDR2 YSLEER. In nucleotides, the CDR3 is TGCGCCAGCAGCGTGACCAGGGGAGGGACAGATACGCAGTATTTT. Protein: CASSVTRGGTDTQYF.

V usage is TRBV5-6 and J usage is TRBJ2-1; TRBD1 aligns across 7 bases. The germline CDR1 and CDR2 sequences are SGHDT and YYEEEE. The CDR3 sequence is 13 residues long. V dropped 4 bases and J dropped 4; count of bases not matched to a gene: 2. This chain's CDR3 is CASSRDSYNEQFF. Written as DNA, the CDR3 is TGTGCCAGCAGCAGGGACAGTTACAATGAGCAGTTCTTC.

CDR3 protein: CSSGLMDSTEAFF. The CDR3 DNA follows: TGCAGCTCCGGCCTGATGGACTCCACTGAAGCTTTCTTT. This chain connects TRBV29-1 to TRBJ1-1; D gene uncertain. Deletions cut 8 bases from V and 4 bases from J, with 17 bases between. The CDR3 is made up of 13 amino acids. Germline CDR1 is SQVTM and CDR2 is ANQGSEA.

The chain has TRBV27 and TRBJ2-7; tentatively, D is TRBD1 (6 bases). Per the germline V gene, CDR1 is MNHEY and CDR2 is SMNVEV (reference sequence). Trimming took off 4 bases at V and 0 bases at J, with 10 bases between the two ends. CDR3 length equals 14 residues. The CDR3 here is CASSSTDSSYEQYF. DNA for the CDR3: TGTGCCAGCAGTTCCACGGACAGCTCCTACGAGCAGTACTTC.

The CDR3 here is CASSLRRTRTYEQYF. The DNA for the CDR3 is TGTGCCAGCAGCCTGCGGCGGACTAGGACCTACGAGCAGTACTTC. The chain couples TRBV21-1 to TRBJ2-7; the D call of TRBD2 is as the table states it, not checked on the DNA. TRBV21-1 is assigned pseudogene status. CDR3 length: 15 residues.

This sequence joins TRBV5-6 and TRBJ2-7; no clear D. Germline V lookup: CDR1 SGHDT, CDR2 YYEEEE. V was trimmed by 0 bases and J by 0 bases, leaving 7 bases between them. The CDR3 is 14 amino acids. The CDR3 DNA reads TGTGCCAGCAGCTTGGAATCAGGCTCCTACGAGCAGTACTTC. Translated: CASSLESGSYEQYF. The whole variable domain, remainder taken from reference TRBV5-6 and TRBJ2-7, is DAGVTQSPTHLIKTRGQQVTLRCSPKSGHDTVSWYQQALGQGPQFIFQYYEEEERQRGNFPDRFSGHQFPNYSSELNVNALLLGDSALYLCASSLESGSYEQYFGPGTRLTVT.

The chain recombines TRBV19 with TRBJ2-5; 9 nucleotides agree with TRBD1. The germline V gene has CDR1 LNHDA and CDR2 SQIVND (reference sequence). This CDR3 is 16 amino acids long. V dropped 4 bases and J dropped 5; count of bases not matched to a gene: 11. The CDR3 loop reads CASSTLQGAEGETQYF. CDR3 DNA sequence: TGTGCCAGTAGTACTCTACAGGGGGCGGAGGGGGAGACCCAGTACTTC.

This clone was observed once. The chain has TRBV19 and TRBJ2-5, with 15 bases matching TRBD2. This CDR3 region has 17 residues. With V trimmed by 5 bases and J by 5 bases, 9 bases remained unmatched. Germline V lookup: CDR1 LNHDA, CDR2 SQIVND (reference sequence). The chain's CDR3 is CASSPGLAGGWGETQYF. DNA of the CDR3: TGTGCCAGTAGTCCCGGACTAGCGGGAGGGTGGGGGGAGACCCAGTACTTC. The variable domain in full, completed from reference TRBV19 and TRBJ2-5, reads DGGITQSPKYLFRKEGQNVTLSCEQNLNHDAMYWYRQDPGQGLRLIYYSQIVNDFQKGDIAEGYSVSREKKESFPLTVTSAQKNPTAFYLCASSPGLAGGWGETQYFGPGTRLLVL.